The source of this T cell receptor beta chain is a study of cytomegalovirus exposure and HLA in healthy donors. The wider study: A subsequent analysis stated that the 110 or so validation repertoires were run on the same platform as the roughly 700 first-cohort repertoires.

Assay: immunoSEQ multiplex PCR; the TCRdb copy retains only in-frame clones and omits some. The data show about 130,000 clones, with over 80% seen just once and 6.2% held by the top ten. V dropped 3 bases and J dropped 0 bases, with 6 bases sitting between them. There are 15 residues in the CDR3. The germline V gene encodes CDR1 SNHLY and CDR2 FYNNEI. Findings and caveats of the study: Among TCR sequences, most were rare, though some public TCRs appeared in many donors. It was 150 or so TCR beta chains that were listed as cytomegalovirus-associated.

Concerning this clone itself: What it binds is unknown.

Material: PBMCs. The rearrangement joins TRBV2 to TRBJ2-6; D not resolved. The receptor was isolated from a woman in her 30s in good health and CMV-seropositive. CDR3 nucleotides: TGTGCCAGCAGTGACGGGTACTCTGGGGCCAACGTCCTGACTTTC. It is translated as CASSDGYSGANVLTF.